This passage covers 32 T cell receptor beta chains from one sample sequenced in a study of T cells in Graves' hyperthyroidism and ophthalmopathy. TCR beta CDR3 regions were amplified from RNA transcripts. The HTBI primer set served for first-round RT-PCR of the TCR CDR3. TCRdb reprocessed the multiplex PCR reads via MiXCR and lists one record per CDR3 protein. Of about 590,000 distinct CDR3 sequences listed, 15% to 18% are singletons. The specimen sequenced was blood. These receptors all stem from a woman between 25 and 40 years old with Graves' hyperthyroidism.

This clonotype was recorded at least ten times. The CDR3 protein is CSARSPGLAENYEQYF. In DNA form, the CDR3 reads TGCAGTGCTAGATCCCCGGGACTAGCGGAGAACTACGAGCAGTACTTC. The J gene is TRBJ2-7, the V gene TRBV20-1; 11 nucleotides line up with TRBD2. With 2 bases clipped from V and 3 bases from J, the junction kept 9 bases outside the gene matches. The CDR3 runs 16 residues. Germline CDR1 DFQATT, CDR2 SNEGSKA (reference sequence).

This clonotype was counted between two and nine times. The chain carries TRBV2 and TRBJ1-3; TRBD1 matches at 7 bases. The CDR3 contains 14 residues. The germline CDR1 and CDR2 sequences are SNHLY and FYNNEI. V shed 6 bases and J 4 bases; nucleotides not matched to a gene: 6. CDR3 amino acids: CASSVRGGGNTIYF. In DNA, the CDR3 is TGTGCCAGCAGCGTCAGGGGGGGAGGAAACACCATATATTTT.

This clonotype has at least ten counts. The chain couples TRBV7-8 to TRBJ1-5; perhaps TRBD1 as D (6 bases). This CDR3 spans 14 amino acids. CDR1 is SGHVS and CDR2 is FQNEAQ in the germline V gene. Trimming stripped 2 bases from V and 7 bases from J, with 12 bases between. The CDR3 spells CASSLFGQGQPQHF. Written as DNA, the CDR3 is TGTGCCAGCAGCTTATTTGGGCAGGGGCAGCCCCAGCATTTT.

The chain links TRBV6-1 to TRBJ2-7; D not resolved. With the DNA end fitting TRBJ2-1 better, the J assignment may be wrong. Germline lookup yields CDR1 MNHNS and CDR2 SASEGT. CDR3 length: 11 residues. The CDR3 nucleotides are TGTGCCAGCAGCGACACTTACGAGCAGTTCTTC. This gives the protein CASSDTYEQFF.

This clonotype has a count of ten or more. The genes are TRBV24-1 and TRBJ2-5, with a tentative D call TRBD1 (6 bases). Deletions cut 7 bases from V and 2 bases from J, with 7 bases between. Germline values: CDR1 KGHDR, CDR2 SFDVKD. The CDR3 has 12 residues. CDR3 coding DNA: TGTGCCACCAGCACAGGGCAAGAGACCCAGTACTTC. Translated: CATSTGQETQYF.

This clonotype was counted a few times. The V call is TRBV20-1, the J call TRBJ2-7; 9 bases map to TRBD2. Losses at the gene ends were 2 bases for V and 0 bases for J; bases not matched to a gene: 17. Per germline, CDR1 DFQATT and CDR2 SNEGSKA (reference sequence). The CDR3 covers 19 residues. CDR3 DNA sequence: TGCAGTGCTAGACCTCCCGGGACTAGCAGGAGGGCTAACTCCTACGAGCAGTACTTC. Protein sequence: CSARPPGTSRRANSYEQYF.

Concerning this clonotype: The final CDR3 position lacks the conserved phenylalanine or tryptophan, pointing to a likely read error. The CDR3 here is CSTWGDEQFS. Here the CDR3 DNA reads TGCAGCACCTGGGGGGATGAGCAGTTCTCC. The chain uses TRBV29-1 and TRBJ2-1; the D gene is possibly TRBD2 (6 bases). CDR3 length equals 10 residues. The V gene lost 8 bases and the J gene lost 8 bases, with 10 bases spanning the gap. CDR1 SQVTM and CDR2 ANQGSEA come from the germline V gene.

The CDR3 reads CASSHTRGLAGGPETQYF. The CDR3 bases are TGTGCCAGCAGCCACACCAGGGGACTAGCGGGAGGGCCGGAGACCCAGTACTTC. The V call is TRBV7-9, the J call TRBJ2-5; TRBD2 agrees at 16 bases. The V gene end was trimmed by 5 bases and the J gene end by 5 bases; junction bases not matched to a gene: 11. CDR3 length: 18 amino acids. Germline V gives CDR1 SEHNR, CDR2 FQNEAQ (reference sequence).

This clonotype was seen only a few times. This chain links TRBV10-3 with TRBJ1-2; 8 bases fit TRBD1. Germline V gene sequence: CDR1 ENHRY, CDR2 SYGVKD. The CDR3 covers 14 residues. V lost 7 bases to trimming and J lost 8 bases; unmatched junction nucleotides: 12. The CDR3, as DNA: TGTGCCATCAATACCGACCAGGGGGCTGGCGGCTACACCTTC. This encodes CAINTDQGAGGYTF.

This clonotype was observed at least ten times. The chain joins TRBV12-3 or TRBV12-4 to TRBJ2-3; a weak D match, TRBD1 (5 bases). V dropped 4 bases and J dropped 2 bases, with 19 bases sitting between them. This CDR3 is 17 amino acids long. The CDR3 sequence: CASSWWSTAQITDTQYF. CDR3 bases: TGTGCCAGCAGTTGGTGGTCGACAGCACAGATCACAGATACGCAGTATTTT.

This clonotype has ten or more counts. The rearrangement links TRBV10-1 to TRBJ2-3; the match to TRBD2 covers 8 bases. This CDR3 has 18 residues. After removal of 3 bases from V and 3 bases from J, the junction contained 14 bases not matched to a gene. In germline, CDR1 is WNHNN, CDR2 SYGVQD (reference sequence). The CDR3 region is CASSDGLAGPSGTDTQYF. The CDR3 DNA reads TGCGCCAGCAGTGATGGGCTAGCGGGCCCGAGTGGTACAGATACGCAGTATTTT.

This clonotype was seen more than once but under ten times. This CDR3 is CSATLLAGVAETQYF. CDR3 bases: TGCAGTGCCACCCTACTAGCGGGAGTAGCGGAGACCCAGTACTTC. The V call is TRBV20-1, the J call TRBJ2-5; 11 nucleotides line up with TRBD2. J lost 5 bases, V lost 6 bases, and 11 bases had no gene match. CDR3 length: 15 residues. The germline CDR1 and CDR2 sequences are DFQATT and SNEGSKA (reference sequence).

This clonotype was found once. This could be a read error, since a much larger clone is one nucleotide away. The rearrangement joins TRBV20-1 to TRBJ2-7; TRBD1 matches 7 bases. With 4 bases clipped from V and 7 bases from J, the junction kept 10 bases outside the gene matches. Germline V gene sequence: CDR1 DFQATT, CDR2 SNEGSKA (reference sequence). This CDR3 spans 13 amino acids. Here the CDR3 DNA reads TGCAGTGCTAAGGGGGACAGCAGGTGGGAGCAGTACTTC. Translating gives CSAKGDSRWEQYF.

This clonotype came up many times. The CDR3 bases are TGCAGTGCTTCTGACAGCTCTAACTATGGCTACACCTTC. Translated, it gives CSASDSSNYGYTF. The chain links TRBV20-1 to TRBJ1-2, with a tentative D call TRBD1 (5 bases). The CDR3 has 13 amino acids. Germline CDR1 is DFQATT and CDR2 is SNEGSKA (reference sequence). The ends were cut back, 5 bases at V and 0 bases at J, with 10 bases in the middle.

The chain joins TRBV20-1 to TRBJ1-6; D ambiguous. CDR1 and CDR2 (germline): DFQATT, SNEGSKA (reference sequence). The V end lost 1 base, the J end lost 7 bases, and 11 bases lay between the germline ends. The CDR3 spans 14 residues. This CDR3 is CSARAGVLNSPLHF. In nucleotides, the CDR3 is TGCAGTGCTAGAGCAGGAGTTTTGAATTCACCCCTCCACTTT.

This clonotype was seen at least ten times. This sequence joins TRBV5-1 and TRBJ2-1; TRBD2 aligns across 7 bases. This CDR3 contains 16 residues. Germline CDR1 reads SGHRS; CDR2 reads YFSETQ. Trimming removed 4 bases from V and 4 bases from J; junction bases left unmatched: 11. For the CDR3, the DNA is TGCGCCAGCAGCACCTCCGGGACTATCAGTTACAATGAGCAGTTCTTC. Translated: CASSTSGTISYNEQFF.

This clonotype showed up many times. V and J are TRBV30 and TRBJ2-2; 8 bases fit TRBD2. The CDR3 length is 15 residues. Germline V gene lookup returns CDR1 GTSNPN and CDR2 SVGIG (reference sequence). The junction had 3 bases not matched to a gene; V was cut back by 0 bases and J by 3 bases. CDR3 in amino acids: CAWSVSSGHTGELFF. CDR3 sequence (DNA): TGTGCCTGGAGTGTATCTAGCGGGCACACCGGGGAGCTGTTTTTT.

This clonotype was recorded many times. The chain joins TRBV7-2 to TRBJ2-1; D might be TRBD1 (6 bases). From germline, CDR1 is SGHTA and CDR2 FQGNSA. Trimming took 4 bases from V and 3 from J, leaving 16 bases between them. The CDR3 is 16 residues long. The CDR3 protein is CASSSRTARLYNEQFF. Here the CDR3 DNA reads TGTGCCAGCAGCTCGAGGACAGCCCGGCTCTACAATGAGCAGTTCTTC.

This clonotype was detected only a few times. This sequence joins TRBV4-1 and TRBJ2-2, with TRBD1 identical over 9 bases. Trimming cost V 1 base and J 5 bases; bases outside gene matches: 5. The CDR3 totals 16 residues. Germline lookup yields CDR1 MGHRA and CDR2 YSYEKL. CDR3 DNA: TGCGCCAGCAGCCAAGGGGGACAGGGACAAACCGGGGAGCTGTTTTTT. The encoded protein is CASSQGGQGQTGELFF.

The chain uses TRBV12-3 or TRBV12-4 and TRBJ2-7, with a weak D call TRBD1 (5 bases). This CDR3 has 14 residues. The V end was cut by 5 bases, the J end by 2 bases, with 13 bases between. Written as DNA, the CDR3 is TGTGCCAGCAGTGATCGACAGATAACCTACGAGCAGTACTTC. The encoded protein is CASSDRQITYEQYF.

The V gene is TRBV7-2, the J gene TRBJ1-4; D gene ambiguous. Per germline, CDR1 SGHTA and CDR2 FQGNSA. With 1 base removed from V and 2 bases from J, the gap between germline ends came to 5 bases. The CDR3 is made up of 14 amino acids. In nucleotides, the CDR3 is TGTGCCAGCAGCTTAGGGCATACTAATGAAAAACTGTTTTTT. Residues: CASSLGHTNEKLFF.

This rearrangement joins TRBV6-1 to TRBJ1-4, with D possibly being TRBD1 (5 bases). Germline V gives CDR1 MNHNS, CDR2 SASEGT. The V end was cut by 8 bases, the J end by 5 bases, with 18 bases between. The CDR3 runs 15 residues. This chain's CDR3 is CASGRNPGLNEKLFF. CDR3 in DNA: TGTGCCAGCGGTCGGAATCCGGGACTAAATGAAAAACTGTTTTTT.

This clonotype occurred many times. This sequence joins TRBV5-8 and TRBJ2-7; D remains unclear. This CDR3 has 12 residues. Looked up from germline, CDR1 is SGHTS and CDR2 is YDEGEE. The V end was cut by 3 bases, the J end by 2 bases, with 6 bases between. The CDR3 sequence is CASSSAAYEQYF. The CDR3 region has the DNA TGTGCCAGCAGCTCGGCAGCCTACGAGCAGTACTTC.

The chain recombines TRBV19 with TRBJ2-2; possibly TRBD1 for D (6 bases). Trimming took 2 bases from V and 5 from J, leaving 9 bases between them. The CDR3 consists of 14 residues. The germline gives CDR1 LNHDA, CDR2 SQIVND (reference sequence). CDR3 loop: CASSITQGTGELFF. For the CDR3, the DNA is TGTGCCAGTAGTATAACCCAGGGGACCGGGGAGCTGTTTTTT.

V usage is TRBV27 and J usage is TRBJ2-5, with 8 bases lining up with TRBD2. Germline CDR1 and CDR2: MNHEY and SMNVEV (reference sequence). The CDR3 is 15 amino acids. V was pared by 3 bases and J by 5 bases, with 8 bases of the junction left unmatched. The CDR3: CASSFGRESFETQYF. The CDR3 DNA reads as TGTGCCAGCAGTTTCGGGAGGGAGTCGTTTGAGACCCAGTACTTC.

This clonotype showed up just a few times. The chain employs TRBV20-1 and TRBJ1-2; D is possibly TRBD1 (6 bases). Trimming stripped 4 bases from V and 2 bases from J, with 11 bases between. The germline V gene encodes CDR1 DFQATT and CDR2 SNEGSKA (reference sequence). CDR3 length equals 13 residues. CDR3 DNA: TGCAGTGCTATATGGGACACGAACTATGGCTACACCTTC. It codes for CSAIWDTNYGYTF.

This chain connects TRBV6-1 to TRBJ2-1; 7 bases agree with TRBD2. The ends lost 6 bases at V and 1 base at J; junction bases unmatched: 15. This CDR3 spans 18 amino acids. Per germline, CDR1 MNHNS and CDR2 SASEGT. The DNA for the CDR3 is TGTGCCAGCAGGGACCCCCTTCGAGGGCGGGGGTCCTACAATGAGCAGTTCTTC. This encodes CASRDPLRGRGSYNEQFF.

The J gene is TRBJ2-5, the V gene TRBV15; D uncertain. From germline, CDR1 is LNHNV and CDR2 YYDKDF (reference sequence). With 5 bases removed from V and 7 bases from J, the gap between germline ends came to 17 bases. The CDR3 totals 14 residues. The CDR3 bases are TGTGCCACCAGCTTTACGGCCCTCCGGCGGACCCAGTACTTC. Translating it yields CATSFTALRRTQYF.

The V gene is TRBV5-1, the J gene TRBJ2-3; 11 bases agree with TRBD2. The germline V gene has CDR1 SGHRS and CDR2 YFSETQ. The junction had 7 bases not matched to a gene; V was cut back by 2 bases and J by 5 bases. The CDR3 spans 16 residues. CDR3 amino acids: CASSFALAGVGDTQYF. The CDR3 DNA reads as TGCGCCAGCAGCTTCGCACTAGCGGGAGTAGGAGATACGCAGTATTTT.

The rearrangement joins TRBV24-1 to TRBJ2-7, with D perhaps matching TRBD1 (6 bases). V was clipped by 0 bases and J by 3 bases, with 14 bases between them. Germline lookup yields CDR1 KGHDR and CDR2 SFDVKD. CDR3 length equals 16 residues. The CDR3 region has the DNA TGTGCCACCAGTGATTTGCAGGGACAAGGGGACTACGAGCAGTACTTC. Translated, it gives CATSDLQGQGDYEQYF.

This clonotype appeared many times. This chain uses TRBV6-2 or TRBV6-3 with TRBJ2-1; TRBD2 aligns across 7 bases. With 11 bases clipped from V and 6 bases from J, the junction kept 10 bases outside the gene matches. CDR1 is MNHEY, CDR2 SVGEGT, per germline. This CDR3 has 13 residues. CDR3 sequence reads: CAYRAGASNEQFF. The CDR3 nucleotides read TGTGCCTATCGGGCGGGAGCGTCCAATGAGCAGTTCTTC.

This clonotype showed up many times. This chain joins TRBV30 and TRBJ2-2; the match to TRBD2 covers 12 bases. V was pared by 5 bases and J by 5 bases, with 3 bases of the junction left unmatched. The CDR3 sequence is 14 residues long. Germline V gene data show CDR1 as GTSNPN and CDR2 as SVGIG (reference sequence). The CDR3 reads CAWDTSGRTGELFF. The CDR3 DNA reads as TGTGCCTGGGATACTAGCGGGAGGACCGGGGAGCTGTTTTTT.